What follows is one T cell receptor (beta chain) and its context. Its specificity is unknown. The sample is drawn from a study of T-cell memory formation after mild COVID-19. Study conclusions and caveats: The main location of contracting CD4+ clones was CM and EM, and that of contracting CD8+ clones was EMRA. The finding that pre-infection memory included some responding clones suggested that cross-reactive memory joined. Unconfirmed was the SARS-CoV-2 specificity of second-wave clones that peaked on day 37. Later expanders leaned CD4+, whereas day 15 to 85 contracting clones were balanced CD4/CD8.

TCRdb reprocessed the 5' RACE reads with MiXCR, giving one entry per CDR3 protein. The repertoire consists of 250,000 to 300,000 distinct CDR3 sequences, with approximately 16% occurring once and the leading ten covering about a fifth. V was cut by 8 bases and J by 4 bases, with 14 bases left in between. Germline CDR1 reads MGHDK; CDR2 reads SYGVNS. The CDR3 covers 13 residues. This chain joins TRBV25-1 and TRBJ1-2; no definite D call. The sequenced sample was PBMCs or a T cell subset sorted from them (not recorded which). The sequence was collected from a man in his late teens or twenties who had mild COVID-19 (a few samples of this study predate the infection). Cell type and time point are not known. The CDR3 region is CASGLGSGYGYTF. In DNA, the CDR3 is TGTGCCAGCGGTCTTGGCAGCGGCTATGGCTACACCTTC.